The 6 T cell receptor beta chains below were found in one sample sequenced in a study of post-analysis software for immune sequencing data. Findings of the study overall: The five TRBV segments detected at higher frequency in patients than in controls included TRBV5-6, TRBV5-1 and TRBV20-1.

Unique molecular identifiers were built into the TCR beta cDNA libraries. TCRdb ran MiXCR on the PCR reads and lists one entry per CDR3 protein. Seen here are hundreds of thousands of distinct CDR3 sequences, around 47% observed once, and the top ten hold 1.7%. These receptors have no known antigen. Sequences were obtained from blood. Source of these receptors: a girl aged 10 to 17 with multiple sclerosis.

The chain recombines TRBV6-2 or TRBV6-3 with TRBJ2-1; the D gene is possibly TRBD2 (6 bases). In germline, CDR1 is MNHEY, CDR2 SVGEGT. With 5 bases removed from V and 4 bases from J, the gap between germline ends came to 12 bases. The CDR3 length is 14 residues. CDR3 residues: CASSGFGGYNEQFF. The CDR3 DNA is TGTGCCAGCAGTGGGTTCGGGGGATACAATGAGCAGTTCTTC.

This CDR3 is CASKIGQGSSYEQYF. CDR3 nucleotide sequence: TGTGCCAGCAAGATCGGACAGGGGAGCTCCTACGAGCAGTACTTC. This chain joins TRBV28 and TRBJ2-7; TRBD1 matches 9 bases. The germline V gene encodes CDR1 MDHEN and CDR2 SYDVKM. V trimming: 7 bases; J trimming: 0 bases; junction bases outside the gene matches: 7. The CDR3 contains 15 residues.

This chain links TRBV5-1 with TRBJ2-7; TRBD2 agrees at 7 bases. The better agreement between TRBJ2-5 and the DNA end casts doubt on the J call. Germline V gene data show CDR1 as SGHRS and CDR2 as YFSETQ. This CDR3 region has 13 residues. CDR3 loop: CASTVASGETQYF. DNA for the CDR3: TGCGCCAGCACCGTTGCTAGCGGCGAGACCCAGTACTTC.

The rearrangement links TRBV11-3 to TRBJ2-3; 14 bases are a match to TRBD2. The CDR3 consists of 15 residues. Germline CDR1 is SGHNT and CDR2 is YENEEA. The ends lost 9 bases at V and 6 bases at J; junction bases unmatched: 8. This CDR3 reads CASGTSGRGLDTQYF. The CDR3, as DNA: TGTGCCAGTGGGACTAGCGGGAGAGGTTTGGATACGCAGTATTTT.

This clonotype was seen at least ten times. The chain uses TRBV20-1 and TRBJ2-7; D may correspond to TRBD1 or TRBD2 (5 bases each). CDR1 is DFQATT and CDR2 is SNEGSKA in the germline V gene (reference sequence). The CDR3 has 14 amino acids. V was clipped by 1 base and J by 3 bases, with 13 bases between them. CDR3 DNA: TGCAGTGCTAGAGGCCTCGAGGGGAACTACGAGCAGTACTTC. The encoded protein is CSARGLEGNYEQYF.

A word on this clonotype: One junction end does not reproduce the germline sequence, and a read error may be involved. The rearrangement joins TRBV15 to TRBJ2-5, with D perhaps matching TRBD1 (5 bases). This CDR3 has 14 residues. Germline V CDR1 and CDR2: LNHNV, YYDKDF (reference sequence). The CDR3 region has the DNA TGTGCTACCAGCCCCCTAGGACAATTGGAGACCCAGTACTTC. Protein: CATSPLGQLETQYF.